Given below is one T cell receptor beta chain in context. Its specificity is not known. These data are taken from a study of cytomegalovirus exposure and HLA in healthy donors. Study-level points and caveats: In a later analysis, common viral pathogens appeared linked to several of the most significant clusters. In an earlier analysis, about 87% or about 30%: the productive usage of most TCR beta V segments.

60 Vbeta and 13 Jbeta primers were used in PCR. Clones were read by immunoSEQ multiplex PCR, and TCRdb kept only the in-frame ones, dropping some. The sample lists 95,000 to 100,000 clones; approximately 80% were seen once. The clonotype comes from a man between 60 and 70 years old in good health and CMV-seropositive. Material: PBMCs.

CDR3 protein: CASSFSGDYGYTF. Here the CDR3 DNA reads TGTGCCAGCAGTTTTTCAGGGGACTATGGCTACACCTTC. This chain uses TRBV28 with TRBJ1-2; a weak D match, TRBD1 (6 bases). Germline lookup yields CDR1 MDHEN and CDR2 SYDVKM. The CDR3 extends over 13 amino acids. V gave up 3 bases and J gave up 3 bases, with 8 bases separating them.